Here is one TCR beta chain with its context. The data are from a study of blood T cell repertoires in COVID-19. Cohort assignment relied on participant-reported clinical history. Sequenced by immunoSEQ multiplex PCR; TCRdb stores in-frame clones only, minus some. The sample has some 330,000 clones, over 80% seen once. Germline lookup yields CDR1 SGHNT and CDR2 YYREEE (reference sequence). Trimming shortened V by 4 bases and J by 0 bases, and 16 bases separated the two germline ends. This CDR3 comprises 17 residues. The chain couples TRBV5-4 to TRBJ1-4; D unclear. The sequence derives from a man younger than 45 who had recovered from COVID-19. Sequences were obtained from PBMCs or T cells enriched from blood (not recorded which). In DNA form, the CDR3 reads TGTGCCAGCAGCCCGGGATCCACGACCGCAACTAATGAAAAACTGTTTTTT. Translation: CASSPGSTTATNEKLFF.